The source of this T cell receptor (beta chain) is a study of T cell clones after liver transplantation. Across the study: TCRbeta sequencing after a pre-transplant mixed lymphocyte reaction identified graft-donor-reactive clones, later tracked in post-transplant blood. Subjects received no induction therapy and standard immunosuppression until randomization at 12-24 months post-transplant. Notes on the study in general: Post-transplant time points were not standardized, so conclusions are preliminary.

Note on this clone: Its cognate antigen is unknown.

Unstimulated PBMCs were sorted into CD3+CD4+ and CD3+CD8+ populations. Germline loops: CDR1 SGHAT, CDR2 FQNNGV. The ends lost 5 bases at V and 1 base at J; junction bases unmatched: 7. The CDR3 covers 15 residues. Repertoires were generated with immunoSEQ multiplex PCR, while TCRdb's copy carries only in-frame clones and drops some. Of 75,000 to 95,000 clones in the sample, 84% were seen once. The V call is TRBV11-2, the J call TRBJ1-1; TRBD1 aligns across 7 bases. The receptor was isolated from a human patient who received a liver transplant. Some T cells may have come from the graft donor. The specimen comprised CD4+ T cells from blood, sampled 48 months after liver transplant. CDR3 amino acids: CASSARQGGNTEAFF. The CDR3 DNA reads TGTGCCAGCAGCGCCAGACAGGGCGGGAACACTGAAGCTTTCTTT.